What follows are 21 T cell receptor beta chains derived from one specimen sequenced in a study of cytotoxic CD8 clonotypes in ibrutinib-treated CLL. Sequenced by immunoSEQ multiplex PCR; TCRdb stores in-frame clones only, minus some. There are some 200,000 clones in the sample; around 72% occur only once, and about an eighth lies in the top ten. Here the sequenced sample was PBMCs, taken after 24 months of ibrutinib treatment. These receptors came from a human donor with chronic lymphocytic leukemia.

The rearrangement links TRBV4-3 to TRBJ2-7; 8 bases are shared with TRBD2. The germline gives CDR1 LGHNA, CDR2 YSLEER. The CDR3 totals 17 residues. With V trimmed by 3 bases and J by 3 bases, 13 bases remained unmatched. In nucleotides, the CDR3 is TGCGCCAGCAGCCAGACGACCCCCGCGGGAGGAAGCTACGAGCAGTACTTC. Amino acids: CASSQTTPAGGSYEQYF.

This clone was recorded only once. This rearrangement joins TRBV9 to TRBJ2-3, with 8 bases aligning to TRBD2. The CDR3 sequence is 13 residues long. The trim removed 2 bases at V and 8 bases at J, leaving 4 bases unmatched. CDR1 and CDR2 from the germline V gene are SGDLS and YYNGEE. The CDR3 coding sequence is TGTGCCAGCAGCGTTACTAGCGGACTTACGCAGTATTTT. This encodes CASSVTSGLTQYF.

CDR3: CASRRRAGQGLNTEAFF. The CDR3 DNA is TGTGCCAGCAGGCGCCGGGCCGGACAGGGTTTGAACACTGAAGCTTTCTTT. The chain carries TRBV2 and TRBJ1-1; 8 positions agree with TRBD1. V trimming: 6 bases; J trimming: 0 bases; junction bases outside the gene matches: 12. CDR1 is SNHLY, CDR2 FYNNEI, per germline. This CDR3 is built from 17 residues.

The rearrangement uses TRBV19 and TRBJ1-5; D is possibly TRBD1 (5 bases). The CDR3 extends over 20 amino acids. Deletions cut 3 bases from V and 2 bases from J, with 26 bases between. Germline CDR1 reads LNHDA; CDR2 reads SQIVND (reference sequence). The CDR3 DNA reads as TGTGCCAGTAGTATGGGCGTAGGAGAAACAGGATGGTTCGGCAATCAGCCCCAGCATTTT. Residues: CASSMGVGETGWFGNQPQHF. Looking up the rest from reference TRBV19 and TRBJ1-5 gives the full variable domain: DGGITQSPKYLFRKEGQNVTLSCEQNLNHDAMYWYRQDPGQGLRLIYYSQIVNDFQKGDIAEGYSVSREKKESFPLTVTSAQKNPTAFYLCASSMGVGETGWFGNQPQHFGDGTRLSIL.

The V and J genes are TRBV4-1 and TRBJ2-7, with a tentative D call TRBD1 (5 bases). In germline, CDR1 is MGHRA, CDR2 YSYEKL. This CDR3 spans 17 amino acids. Trimming removed 3 bases from V and 6 bases from J, with 24 bases in between. In nucleotides, the CDR3 is TGCGCCAGCAGCCAGACCACACAGGCGCGCTCGACCTTCGAGCAGTACTTC. Its translation is CASSQTTQARSTFEQYF.

This chain connects TRBV9 to TRBJ1-1, with D unclear. Germline loops: CDR1 SGDLS, CDR2 YYNGEE. The V and J ends lost 3 bases and 1 base respectively, with 13 bases between them. The CDR3 loop spans 15 amino acids. As DNA, the CDR3 is TGTGCCAGCAGCGCCCTGCCAGGTTCGAACACTGAAGCTTTCTTT. Translated: CASSALPGSNTEAFF.

V usage is TRBV7-2 and J usage is TRBJ2-5; 9 nucleotides agree with TRBD1. The CDR3 totals 14 residues. V was pared by 2 bases and J by 5 bases, with 3 bases of the junction left unmatched. Germline CDR1 SGHTA, CDR2 FQGNSA. The CDR3 DNA sequence: TGTGCCAGCAGCTTAACAGGGGGCAGGGAGACCCAGTACTTC. It specifies CASSLTGGRETQYF.

This chain joins TRBV6-5 and TRBJ2-3; 7 bases align to TRBD2. J lost 4 bases, V lost 4 bases, and 11 bases had no gene match. CDR3 size: 16 residues. Germline-derived CDR1 and CDR2 are MNHEY and SVGAGI. This chain's CDR3 is CASSWGAGVPPDTQYF. Written as DNA, the CDR3 is TGTGCCAGCAGTTGGGGTGCGGGAGTACCTCCAGATACGCAGTATTTT.

This clone was counted only a few times. V is TRBV6-5 and J is TRBJ2-7; D not certain. Germline V lookup: CDR1 MNHEY, CDR2 SVGAGI. V lost 0 bases to trimming and J lost 6 bases, with 9 bases between them. The CDR3 contains 13 residues. The DNA of the CDR3 is TGTGCCAGCAGTTACTCATGGGGTGCCGAGCAGTACTTC. Translation: CASSYSWGAEQYF.

The J gene is TRBJ2-1, the V gene TRBV9; TRBD2 is a possible D gene (6 bases). CDR3 length: 17 residues. From germline, CDR1 is SGDLS and CDR2 YYNGEE. Trimming left V 0 bases short and J 4 bases short, with 17 bases between. The CDR3 region has the DNA TGTGCCAGCAGCGTAGAAGGTCCGAGTAGCGGTTACAATGAGCAGTTCTTC. It is translated as CASSVEGPSSGYNEQFF.

The gene calls are TRBV27 and TRBJ2-5; D remains ambiguous. The CDR3 is 14 residues long. The germline CDR1 and CDR2 sequences are MNHEY and SMNVEV (reference sequence). V gave up 3 bases and J gave up 2 bases, with 10 bases separating them. CDR3 loop: CASSFGYSQETQYF. In DNA, the CDR3 is TGTGCCAGCAGTTTCGGGTACAGTCAAGAGACCCAGTACTTC.

The rearrangement joins TRBV14 to TRBJ2-7, with D possibly being TRBD1 (5 bases). CDR1 and CDR2 from the germline V gene are SGHDN and FVKESK. V was pared by 2 bases and J by 5 bases, with 13 bases between. CDR3 length equals 14 residues. CDR3 amino acids: CASSQLPGYHEQYF. DNA for the CDR3: TGTGCCAGCAGCCAACTTCCAGGGTATCACGAGCAGTACTTC.

About this clone itself: Different DNA sequences within this sample yield the same CDR3. This sequence joins TRBV28 and TRBJ1-5; D call uncertain. Trimming left V 2 bases short and J 0 bases short, with 5 bases between. The V gene's germline CDR1 is MDHEN and CDR2 SYDVKM. This CDR3 comprises 14 residues. The CDR3, as DNA: TGTGCCAGCAGTTTACTATATAGCAATCAGCCCCAGCATTTT. Translated, it gives CASSLLYSNQPQHF.

This clone was seen a few times. The rearrangement uses TRBV27 and TRBJ1-1; weak D call: TRBD1 (5 bases). V lost 9 bases, J lost 5 bases, and 16 bases lay in between. Germline CDR1 MNHEY, CDR2 SMNVEV (reference sequence). This CDR3 contains 13 residues. This CDR3 is CASRDGTTTEAFF. Here the CDR3 DNA reads TGTGCCAGTCGGGACGGGACTACGACTGAAGCTTTCTTT.

This chain links TRBV28 with TRBJ1-5; no firm D call. This CDR3 comprises 15 residues. Trimming shortened V by 6 bases and J by 0 bases, and 12 bases separated the two germline ends. Germline V gives CDR1 MDHEN, CDR2 SYDVKM. Here the CDR3 DNA reads TGTGCCAGCAGCATACTGGGGTATAGCAATCAGCCCCAGCATTTT. The encoded protein is CASSILGYSNQPQHF.

The J gene is TRBJ2-1, the V gene TRBV6-5; D is unresolved. This CDR3 is 15 amino acids long. V gave up 2 bases and J gave up 0 bases, with 8 bases separating them. CDR1 is MNHEY and CDR2 is SVGAGI in the germline V gene. The CDR3, as DNA: TGTGCCAGCAGTTACCAGGTGAGCTCCTACAATGAGCAGTTCTTC. This encodes CASSYQVSSYNEQFF.

The rearrangement links TRBV7-9 to TRBJ1-6; D is undetermined. V lost 1 base, J lost 10 bases, and 11 bases lay in between. This CDR3 has 14 amino acids. Germline V gene lookup returns CDR1 SEHNR and CDR2 FQNEAQ (reference sequence). The CDR3 DNA reads TGTGCCAGCAGCTTAGGAGGACTTGGCTCACCCCTCCACTTT. Its protein is CASSLGGLGSPLHF.

The rearrangement joins TRBV5-4 to TRBJ1-2; 10 bases are a match to TRBD1. The germline V gene has CDR1 SGHNT and CDR2 YYREEE (reference sequence). This CDR3 is 15 amino acids long. The trim removed 1 base at V and 3 bases at J, leaving 3 bases unmatched. CDR3 bases: TGTGCCAGCAGCTTGTCGACAGGGGGCGACTATGGCTACACCTTC. Its translation: CASSLSTGGDYGYTF.

This chain links TRBV7-8 with TRBJ1-1, with a tentative D call TRBD1 (6 bases). The length of the CDR3 is 17 residues. CDR1 and CDR2 from the germline V gene are SGHVS and FQNEAQ. V lost 1 base to trimming and J lost 2 bases, with 17 bases between them. CDR3 residues: CASSLDRGRGVNTEAFF. The DNA of the CDR3 is TGTGCCAGCAGCTTAGATCGGGGGCGAGGTGTTAACACTGAAGCTTTCTTT.

This clone was counted between two and nine times. The chain is built from TRBV18 and TRBJ2-6, with D uncertain. V shed 0 bases and J shed 0 bases, with 9 bases lying between them. Germline V gives CDR1 KGHSH, CDR2 LQKENI. This CDR3 spans 17 amino acids. The chain's CDR3 is CASSPPLQTSGANVLTF. Written as DNA, the CDR3 is TGTGCCAGCTCACCACCCCTGCAGACCTCTGGGGCCAACGTCCTGACTTTC.

The V call is TRBV9, the J call TRBJ2-7, with D perhaps assigned TRBD1 or TRBD2 (7 bases each). V was shortened by 4 bases and J by 4 bases, with 18 bases between the two germline ends. This CDR3 contains 15 residues. Germline V gene lookup returns CDR1 SGDLS and CDR2 YYNGEE. The CDR3 nucleotides are TGTGCCAGCAGCCCTCAGGGGGGAGGGCCATACGAGCAGTACTTC. Translated: CASSPQGGGPYEQYF.